This T cell receptor (beta chain) was recovered during a study of shared clonotypes between healthy human individuals. Study results and limitations: Generation probability values for non-shared clonotypes were lower than those for clonotypes shared by all four donors.

Regarding this clone: What it binds is not known.

This CDR3 contains 17 residues. Looked up from germline, CDR1 is ENHRY and CDR2 is SYGVKD. The DNA input per sorted-subset replicate PCR was 200 to 250 ng, corresponding to 25,000 to 35,000 T cell genomes. How the authors handled the data: Because ImmunoSEQ provided only junction sequences with no quality scores, the filtering differed. The table came from immunoSEQ multiplex PCR; TCRdb's copy has only in-frame clones and leaves some out. The V and J calls and clone size are taken from that table; D and trimming were inferred from the DNA. Here the sample spans under 200,000 clones, around 93% being singletons.

This receptor was obtained from a woman aged 25 to 39 in good health. Material: naive CD4+ T cells sorted from blood. The sample's subset: CD45RA+ positively selected. The gene calls are TRBV10-3 and TRBJ2-5; perhaps TRBD1 as D (6 bases). The J call is uncertain, as TRBJ2-7 better fits the DNA end. The CDR3 loop is CAISDPSAGTPSYEQYF. The CDR3 region has the DNA TGTGCCATCAGTGACCCTTCGGCCGGGACACCTTCCTACGAGCAGTACTTC.